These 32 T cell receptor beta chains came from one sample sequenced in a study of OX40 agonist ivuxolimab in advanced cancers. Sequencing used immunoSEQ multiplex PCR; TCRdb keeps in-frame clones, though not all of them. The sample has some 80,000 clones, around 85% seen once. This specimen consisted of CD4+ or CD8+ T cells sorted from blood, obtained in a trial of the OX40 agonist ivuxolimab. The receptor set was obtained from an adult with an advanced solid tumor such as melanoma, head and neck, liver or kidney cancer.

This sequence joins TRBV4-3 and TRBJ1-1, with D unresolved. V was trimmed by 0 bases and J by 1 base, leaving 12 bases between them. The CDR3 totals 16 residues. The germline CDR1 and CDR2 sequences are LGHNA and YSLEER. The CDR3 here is CASSQDFGLGNTEAFF. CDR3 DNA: TGCGCCAGCAGCCAAGATTTCGGGCTAGGGAACACTGAAGCTTTCTTT.

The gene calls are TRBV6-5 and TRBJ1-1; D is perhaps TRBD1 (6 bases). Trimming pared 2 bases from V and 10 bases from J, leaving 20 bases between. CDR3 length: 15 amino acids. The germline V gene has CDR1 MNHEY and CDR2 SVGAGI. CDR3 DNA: TGTGCCAGCAGTTACGAAGCCTATACAGGGTGGGCAGCTTTCTTT. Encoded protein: CASSYEAYTGWAAFF.

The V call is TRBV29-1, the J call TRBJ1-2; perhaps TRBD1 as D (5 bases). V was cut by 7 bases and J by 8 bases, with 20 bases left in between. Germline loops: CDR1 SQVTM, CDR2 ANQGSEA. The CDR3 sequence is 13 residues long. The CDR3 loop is CSDFVGRVGGYTF. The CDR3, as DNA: TGCAGCGACTTCGTCGGCAGGGTAGGAGGCTACACCTTC. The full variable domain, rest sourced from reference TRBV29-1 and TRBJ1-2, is SAVISQKPSRDICQRGTSLTIQCQVDSQVTMMFWYRQQPGQSLTLIATANQGSEATYESGFVIDKFPISRPNLTFSTLTVSNMSPEDSSIYLCSDFVGRVGGYTFGSGTRLTVV.

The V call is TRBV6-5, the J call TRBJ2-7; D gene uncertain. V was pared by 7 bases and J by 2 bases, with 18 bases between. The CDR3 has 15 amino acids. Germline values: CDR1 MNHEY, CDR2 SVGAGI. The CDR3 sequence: CASTRRAVQTYEQYF. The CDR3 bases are TGTGCCAGCACCCGTAGAGCCGTACAAACCTACGAGCAGTACTTC.

The DNA of the CDR3 is TGTGCCAGCAGCCACCGGACAGGGGAGCACGAGCAGTACTTC. Its translation: CASSHRTGEHEQYF. This chain uses TRBV7-9 with TRBJ2-7; 9 bases line up with TRBD1. The trim removed 5 bases at V and 5 bases at J, leaving 7 bases unmatched. The germline gives CDR1 SEHNR, CDR2 FQNEAQ (reference sequence). There are 14 residues in the CDR3.

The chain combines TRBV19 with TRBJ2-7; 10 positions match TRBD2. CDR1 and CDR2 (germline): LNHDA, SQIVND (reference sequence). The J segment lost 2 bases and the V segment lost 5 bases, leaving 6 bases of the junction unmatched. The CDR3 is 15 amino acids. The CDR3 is CASSPLAGIAYEQYF. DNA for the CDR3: TGTGCCAGTAGTCCACTAGCGGGGATTGCCTACGAGCAGTACTTC.

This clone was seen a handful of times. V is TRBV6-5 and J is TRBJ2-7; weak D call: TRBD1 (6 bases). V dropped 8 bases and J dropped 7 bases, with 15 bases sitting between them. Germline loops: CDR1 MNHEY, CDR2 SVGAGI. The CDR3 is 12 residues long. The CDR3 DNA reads TGTGCCAGCTCTAGGACCCAGGGGGAGCAGTACTTC. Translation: CASSRTQGEQYF.

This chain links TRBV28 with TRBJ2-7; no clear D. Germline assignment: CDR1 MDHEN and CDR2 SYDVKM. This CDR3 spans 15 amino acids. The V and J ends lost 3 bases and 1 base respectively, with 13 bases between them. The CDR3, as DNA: TGTGCCAGCAGTTTCAGGAGAGCCTCTTCCTACGAGCAGTACTTC. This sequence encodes CASSFRRASSYEQYF. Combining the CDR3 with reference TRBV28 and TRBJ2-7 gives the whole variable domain DVKVTQSSRYLVKRTGEKVFLECVQDMDHENMFWYRQDPGLGLRLIYFSYDVKMKEKGDIPEGYSVSREKKERFSLILESASTNQTSMYLCASSFRRASSYEQYFGPGTRLTVT.

The CDR3 loop reads CASSQERGVNTGELFF. CDR3 nucleotides: TGCGCCAGCAGCCAAGAGAGGGGTGTGAACACCGGGGAGCTGTTTTTT. The chain recombines TRBV4-3 with TRBJ2-2, with D perhaps being TRBD1 or TRBD2 (5 bases each). V lost 0 bases to trimming and J lost 1 base, with 9 bases between them. Looked up from germline, CDR1 is LGHNA and CDR2 is YSLEER. The CDR3 has 16 amino acids.

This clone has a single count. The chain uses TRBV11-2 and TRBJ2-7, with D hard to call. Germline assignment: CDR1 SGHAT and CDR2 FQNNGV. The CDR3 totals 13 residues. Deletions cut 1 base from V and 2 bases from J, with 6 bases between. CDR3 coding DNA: TGTGCCAGCAGCTTAGGGGGAACCTACGAGCAGTACTTC. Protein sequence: CASSLGGTYEQYF.

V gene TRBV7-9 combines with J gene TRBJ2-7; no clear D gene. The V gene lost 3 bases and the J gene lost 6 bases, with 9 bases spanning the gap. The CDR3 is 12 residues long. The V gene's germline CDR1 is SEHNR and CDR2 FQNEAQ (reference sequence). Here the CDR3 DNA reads TGTGCCAGCAGCTTTCGAGCTAGCGAGCAGTACTTC. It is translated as CASSFRASEQYF.

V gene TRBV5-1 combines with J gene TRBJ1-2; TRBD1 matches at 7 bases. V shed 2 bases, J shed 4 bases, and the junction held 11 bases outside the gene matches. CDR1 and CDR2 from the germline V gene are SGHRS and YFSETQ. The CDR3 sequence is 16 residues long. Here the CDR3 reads CASSLDGRGRSYGYTF. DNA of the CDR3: TGCGCCAGCAGCTTAGATGGGAGGGGGCGAAGCTATGGCTACACCTTC.

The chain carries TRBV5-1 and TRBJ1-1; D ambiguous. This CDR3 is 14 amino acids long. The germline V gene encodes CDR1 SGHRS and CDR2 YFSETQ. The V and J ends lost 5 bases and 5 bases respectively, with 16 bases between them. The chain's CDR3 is CASSLVGLGTEAFF. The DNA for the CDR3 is TGCGCCAGCAGTCTGGTCGGATTGGGGACTGAAGCTTTCTTT.

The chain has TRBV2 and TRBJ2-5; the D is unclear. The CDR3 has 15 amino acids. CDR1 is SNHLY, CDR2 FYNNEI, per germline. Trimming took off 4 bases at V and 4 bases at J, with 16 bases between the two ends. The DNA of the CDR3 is TGTGCCAGCAGTGGTCGTTTGTCTGTCGCAGAGACCCAGTACTTC. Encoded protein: CASSGRLSVAETQYF. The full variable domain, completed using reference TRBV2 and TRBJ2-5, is EPEVTQTPSHQVTQMGQEVILRCVPISNHLYFYWYRQILGQKVEFLVSFYNNEISEKSEIFDDQFSVERPDGSNFTLKIRSTKLEDSAMYFCASSGRLSVAETQYFGPGTRLLVL.

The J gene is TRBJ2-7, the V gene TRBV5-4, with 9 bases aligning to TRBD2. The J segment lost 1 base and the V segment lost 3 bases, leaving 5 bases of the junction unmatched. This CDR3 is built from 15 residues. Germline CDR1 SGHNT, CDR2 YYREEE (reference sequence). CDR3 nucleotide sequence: TGTGCCAGCAGCTCCGGAGCGGGGGGTTCCTACGAGCAGTACTTC. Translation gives CASSSGAGGSYEQYF.

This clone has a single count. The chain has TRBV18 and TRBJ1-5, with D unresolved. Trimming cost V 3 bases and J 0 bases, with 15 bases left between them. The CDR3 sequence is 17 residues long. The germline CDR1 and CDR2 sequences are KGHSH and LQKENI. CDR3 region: CASSPSSGVGSNQPQHF. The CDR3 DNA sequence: TGTGCCAGCTCACCTTCCTCCGGGGTAGGTAGCAATCAGCCCCAGCATTTT.

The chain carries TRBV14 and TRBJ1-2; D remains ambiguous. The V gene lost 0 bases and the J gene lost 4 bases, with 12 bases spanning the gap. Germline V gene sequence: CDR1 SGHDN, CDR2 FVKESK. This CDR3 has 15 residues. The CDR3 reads CASSQEGRSPYGYTF. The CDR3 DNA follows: TGTGCCAGCAGCCAAGAAGGGCGGTCCCCCTATGGCTACACCTTC.

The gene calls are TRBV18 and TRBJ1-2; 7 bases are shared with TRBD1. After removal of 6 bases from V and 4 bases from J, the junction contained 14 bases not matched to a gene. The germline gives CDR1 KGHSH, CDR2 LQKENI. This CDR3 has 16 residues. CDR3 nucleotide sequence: TGTGCCAGCTCCCTGCTTACCGACAGGGACCCCTATGGCTACACCTTC. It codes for CASSLLTDRDPYGYTF.

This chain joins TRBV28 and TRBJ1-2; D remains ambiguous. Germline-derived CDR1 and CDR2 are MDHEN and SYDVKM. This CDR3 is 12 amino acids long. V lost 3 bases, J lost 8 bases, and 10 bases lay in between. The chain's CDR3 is CASSFGRSGYTF. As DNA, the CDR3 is TGTGCCAGCAGTTTCGGGCGGAGCGGCTACACCTTC.

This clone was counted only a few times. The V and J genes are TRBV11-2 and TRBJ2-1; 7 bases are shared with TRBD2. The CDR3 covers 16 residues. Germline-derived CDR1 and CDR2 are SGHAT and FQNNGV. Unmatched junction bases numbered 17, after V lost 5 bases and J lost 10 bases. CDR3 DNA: TGTGCCAGCAGCCGAGGGGCACTAGCGCACTTACCGGAGCAGTTCTTC. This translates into CASSRGALAHLPEQFF.

The CDR3 coding sequence is TGCGCCAGCAGCTCGACAGGGGTTCGAGAGACCCAGTACTTC. Its protein is CASSSTGVRETQYF. This chain uses TRBV5-1 with TRBJ2-5; 8 nucleotides line up with TRBD1. Germline values: CDR1 SGHRS, CDR2 YFSETQ. Trimming removed 3 bases from V and 4 bases from J; junction bases left unmatched: 5. This CDR3 contains 14 residues.

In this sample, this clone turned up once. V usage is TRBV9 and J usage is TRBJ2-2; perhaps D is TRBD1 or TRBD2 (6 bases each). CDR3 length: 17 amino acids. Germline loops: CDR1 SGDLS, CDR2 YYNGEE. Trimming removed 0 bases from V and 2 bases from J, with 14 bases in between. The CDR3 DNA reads TGTGCCAGCAGCGTAGTTGGGGGGCCCACCAACACCGGGGAGCTGTTTTTT. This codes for CASSVVGGPTNTGELFF.

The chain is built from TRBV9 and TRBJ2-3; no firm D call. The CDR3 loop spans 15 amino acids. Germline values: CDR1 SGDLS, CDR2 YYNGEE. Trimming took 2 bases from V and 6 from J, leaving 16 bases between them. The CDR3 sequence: CASSVRGSKSDTQYF. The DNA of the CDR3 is TGTGCCAGCAGCGTCCGTGGGTCAAAGTCGGATACGCAGTATTTT.

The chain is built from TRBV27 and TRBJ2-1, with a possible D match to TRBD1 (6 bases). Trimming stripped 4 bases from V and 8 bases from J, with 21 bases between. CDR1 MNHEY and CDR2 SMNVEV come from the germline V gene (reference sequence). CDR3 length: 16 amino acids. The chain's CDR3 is CASSSIPASRGYEQFF. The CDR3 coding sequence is TGTGCCAGCAGTTCCATCCCTGCCTCCAGGGGTTATGAGCAGTTCTTC.

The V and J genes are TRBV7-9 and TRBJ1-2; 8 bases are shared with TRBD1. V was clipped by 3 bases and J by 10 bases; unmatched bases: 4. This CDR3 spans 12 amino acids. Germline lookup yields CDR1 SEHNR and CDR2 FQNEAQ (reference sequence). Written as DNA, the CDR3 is TGTGCCAGCAGCTTCACAGGGGGGGTCTACACCTTC. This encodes CASSFTGGVYTF.

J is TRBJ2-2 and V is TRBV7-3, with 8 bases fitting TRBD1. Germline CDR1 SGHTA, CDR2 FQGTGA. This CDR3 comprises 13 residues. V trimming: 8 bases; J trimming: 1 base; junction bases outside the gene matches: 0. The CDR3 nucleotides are TGTGCCAGCGGGACAGGGAACACCGGGGAGCTGTTTTTT. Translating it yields CASGTGNTGELFF.

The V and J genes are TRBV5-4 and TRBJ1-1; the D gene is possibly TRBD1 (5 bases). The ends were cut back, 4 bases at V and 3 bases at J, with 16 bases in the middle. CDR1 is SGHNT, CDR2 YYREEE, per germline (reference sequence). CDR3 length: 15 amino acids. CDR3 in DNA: TGTGCCAGCAGCCCGGCCCCGGGGGAGGACACTGAAGCTTTCTTT. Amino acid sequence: CASSPAPGEDTEAFF. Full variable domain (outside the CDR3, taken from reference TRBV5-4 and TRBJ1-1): ETGVTQSPTHLIKTRGQQVTLRCSSQSGHNTVSWYQQALGQGPQFIFQYYREEENGRGNFPPRFSGLQFPNYSSELNVNALELDDSALYLCASSPAPGEDTEAFFGQGTRLTVV.

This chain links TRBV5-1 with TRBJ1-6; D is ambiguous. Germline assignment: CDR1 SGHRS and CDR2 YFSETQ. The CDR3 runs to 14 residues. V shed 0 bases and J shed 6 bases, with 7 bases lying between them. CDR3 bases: TGCGCCAGCAGCTTGGGTGTGAGTAATTCACCCCTCCACTTT. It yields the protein CASSLGVSNSPLHF.

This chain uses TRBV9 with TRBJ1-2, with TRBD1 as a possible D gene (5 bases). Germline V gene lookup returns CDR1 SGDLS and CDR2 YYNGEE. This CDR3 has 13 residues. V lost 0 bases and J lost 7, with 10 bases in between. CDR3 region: CASSVGDFSGYTF. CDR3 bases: TGTGCCAGCAGCGTAGGGGACTTTTCTGGCTACACCTTC.

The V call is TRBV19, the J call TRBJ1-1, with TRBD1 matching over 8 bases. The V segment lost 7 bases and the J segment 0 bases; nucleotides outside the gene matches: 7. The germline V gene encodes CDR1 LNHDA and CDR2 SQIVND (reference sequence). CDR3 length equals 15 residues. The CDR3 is CASTSQGAMNTEAFF. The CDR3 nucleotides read TGTGCCAGTACCTCCCAGGGGGCTATGAACACTGAAGCTTTCTTT.

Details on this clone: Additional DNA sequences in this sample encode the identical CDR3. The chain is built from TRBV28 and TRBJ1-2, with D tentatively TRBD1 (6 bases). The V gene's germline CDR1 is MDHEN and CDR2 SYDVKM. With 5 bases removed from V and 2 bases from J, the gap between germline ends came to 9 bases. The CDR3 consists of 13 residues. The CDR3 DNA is TGTGCCAGCAGTCTCGGACAGAACTATGGCTACACCTTC. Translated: CASSLGQNYGYTF.

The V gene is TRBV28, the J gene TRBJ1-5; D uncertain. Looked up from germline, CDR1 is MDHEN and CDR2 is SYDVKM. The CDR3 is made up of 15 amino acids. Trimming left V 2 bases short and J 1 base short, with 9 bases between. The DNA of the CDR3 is TGTGCCAGCAGTTTAGGGGTAGTGAGCAATCAGCCCCAGCATTTT. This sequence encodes CASSLGVVSNQPQHF.